Each of the 5 T cell receptor beta chains below was sequenced from the same sample in a study of blood T cell repertoires in COVID-19. The repertoire was sequenced with immunoSEQ multiplex PCR; TCRdb's copy has only in-frame clones and lacks some. Here the sample spans around 200,000 clones, less than 85% being singletons. Source material: peripheral blood. Source of these receptors: a human donor in a cohort sampled during active COVID-19.

The V and J genes are TRBV3-1 (or the pseudogene TRBV3-2) and TRBJ1-5; 7 bases match TRBD1. The trim removed 4 bases at V and 6 bases at J, leaving 9 bases unmatched. Germline values: CDR1 LGHDT, CDR2 YNNKEL (reference sequence). The length of the CDR3 is 15 residues. For the CDR3, the DNA is TGTGCCAGCAGCCTCGGGACAGCCCTCGGTCAGCCCCAGCATTTT. Its protein product is CASSLGTALGQPQHF.

The chain combines TRBV30 with TRBJ2-7; the D is unclear. Trimming took 0 bases from V and 0 from J, leaving 12 bases between them. The CDR3 is 15 residues long. The germline V gene has CDR1 GTSNPN and CDR2 SVGIG (reference sequence). In DNA form, the CDR3 reads TGTGCCTGGAGTGTAACGCTGAGGAGCTCCTACGAGCAGTACTTC. Translation: CAWSVTLRSSYEQYF.

This sequence joins TRBV5-4 and TRBJ2-7, with D unresolved. Trimming shortened V by 2 bases and J by 2 bases, and 14 bases separated the two germline ends. CDR1 and CDR2 from the germline V gene are SGHNT and YYREEE (reference sequence). The CDR3 is 15 residues long. CDR3 region: CASSLNGLHPYEQYF. Written as DNA, the CDR3 is TGTGCCAGCAGCTTAAATGGTTTACACCCCTACGAGCAGTACTTC.

The gene calls are TRBV19 and TRBJ1-2; a possible D gene is TRBD1 (6 bases). Per germline, CDR1 LNHDA and CDR2 SQIVND (reference sequence). V was trimmed by 5 bases and J by 1 base, leaving 8 bases between them. There are 13 residues in the CDR3. CDR3 residues: CASSRTDNYGYTF. CDR3 coding DNA: TGTGCCAGTAGTCGGACAGATAACTATGGCTACACCTTC.

This chain uses TRBV5-1 with TRBJ1-1; tentatively, D is TRBD1 (5 bases). Germline loops: CDR1 SGHRS, CDR2 YFSETQ. This CDR3 comprises 17 residues. Trimming removed 2 bases from V and 4 bases from J, with 21 bases in between. The CDR3: CASSLISLGTSSTEAFF. DNA of the CDR3: TGCGCCAGCAGCTTAATAAGTCTAGGGACTTCTTCCACTGAAGCTTTCTTT.